This TCR beta chain stems from a study of blood T cells in healthy people across ages. Study context: Using template switching, researchers captured about one barcoded beta molecule for each two T cells. Study results and limitations: Possibly confounding the expanded clonotype changes was the fact that donor CMV status was unknown. TCR beta diversity correlated strongly with naive T cell percentage. Age brought a roughly linear fall in TCR beta diversity measured per million T cells.

The CDR3 length is 14 residues. The V end was cut by 0 bases, the J end by 4 bases, with 9 bases between. Germline CDR1 and CDR2: SGHKS and YYEKEE (reference sequence). Turning to this clonotype: Its cognate antigen is unknown.

A second PCR of 7 to 11 cycles used a sample-barcoded 5' primer and a J-beta primer mix. TCRdb passed the 5' RACE reads through MiXCR, listing each CDR3 protein once. The data contain around 1.5 million distinct CDR3 sequences, roughly 40% of them singletons. The sequencing sample was made of blood. The chain recombines TRBV5-5 with TRBJ2-3; tentatively, D is TRBD1 (5 bases). The clonotype comes from a woman younger than 30 in good health. Here the CDR3 DNA reads TGTGCCAGCAGCTTGGCGTGGGGCCCAGATACGCAGTATTTT. Protein sequence: CASSLAWGPDTQYF.